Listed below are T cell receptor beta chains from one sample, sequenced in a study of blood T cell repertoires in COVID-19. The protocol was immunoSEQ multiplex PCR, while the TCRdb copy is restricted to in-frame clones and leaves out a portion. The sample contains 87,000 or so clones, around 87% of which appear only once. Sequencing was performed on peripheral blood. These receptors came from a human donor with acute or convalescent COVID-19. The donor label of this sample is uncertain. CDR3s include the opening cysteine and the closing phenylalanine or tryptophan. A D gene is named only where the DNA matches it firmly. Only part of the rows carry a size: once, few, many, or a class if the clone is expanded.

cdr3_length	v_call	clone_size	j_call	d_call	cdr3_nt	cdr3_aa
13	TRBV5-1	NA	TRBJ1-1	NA	TGCGCCAGCAGCACCGGACAGAACACTGAAGCTTTCTTT	CASSTGQNTEAFF
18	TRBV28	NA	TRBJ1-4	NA	TGTGCCAGCAGTCCAGTGGTGTGGGGGCGAAAAACTAATGAAAAACTGTTTTTT	CASSPVVWGRKTNEKLFF
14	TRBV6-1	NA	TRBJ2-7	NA	TGTGCCAGCAGTGAGAACGGGGGCTCCTACGAGCAGTACTTC	CASSENGGSYEQYF
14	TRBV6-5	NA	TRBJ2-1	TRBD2	TGTGCCAGCAGTTCAGCGGGGGGGGGTAATGAGCAGTTCTTC	CASSSAGGGNEQFF
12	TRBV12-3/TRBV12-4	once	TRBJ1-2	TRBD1	TGTGCCGGGTCCAACAGGGGATATGGCTACACCTTC	CAGSNRGYGYTF
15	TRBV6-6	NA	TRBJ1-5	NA	TGTGCCAGCAGTTTCGGGGGGCGCGGCAATCAGCCCCAGCATTTT	CASSFGGRGNQPQHF
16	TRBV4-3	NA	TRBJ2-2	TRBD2	TGCGCCAGCAGCCCTAGCGGGGGGCCCCCGGAGGGGGAGCTGTTTTTT	CASSPSGGPPEGELFF
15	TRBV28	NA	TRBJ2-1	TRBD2	TGTGCCAGCAGTTTAGGCGGGGGGGCGGGGAATGAGCAGTTCTTC	CASSLGGGAGNEQFF
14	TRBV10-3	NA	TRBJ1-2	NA	TGTGCCATCAGTGGGGGGCAGCTCAACTATGGCTACACCTTC	CAISGGQLNYGYTF
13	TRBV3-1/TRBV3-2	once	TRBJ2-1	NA	TGTGCCAGCAGCCAAGTAGTGTACAATGAGCAGTTCTTC	CASSQVVYNEQFF
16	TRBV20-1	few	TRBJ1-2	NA	TGCAGTGCTAGTGAGGAGGGGCAGACTCTAGGCTATGGCTACACCTTC	CSASEEGQTLGYGYTF
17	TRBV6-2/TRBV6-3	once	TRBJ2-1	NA	TGTGCCAGCAGTATGTCTATCGGGGTGAGCTCCTACAATGAGCAGTTCTTC	CASSMSIGVSSYNEQFF
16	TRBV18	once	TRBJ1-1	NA	TGTGCCAGCTCACCACTACTTGGGGGCGAAAACGCTGAAGCTTTCTTT	CASSPLLGGENAEAFF
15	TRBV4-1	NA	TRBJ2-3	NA	TGCGCCAGCAGCCACACCGGGACTAGCACAGATACGCAGTATTTT	CASSHTGTSTDTQYF
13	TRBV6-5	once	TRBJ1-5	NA	TGTGCCAGCAGTTACACATCCGATCAGCCCCAGCATTTT	CASSYTSDQPQHF
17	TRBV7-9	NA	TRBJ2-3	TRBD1	TGTGCCAGCAGCTTAGGGGGCACAGGGGGCAGGACAGATACGCAGTATTTT	CASSLGGTGGRTDTQYF
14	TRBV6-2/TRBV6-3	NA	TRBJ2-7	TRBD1	TGTGCCAGCAGTTACCGGGACAGGTTCCACGAGCAGTACTTC	CASSYRDRFHEQYF